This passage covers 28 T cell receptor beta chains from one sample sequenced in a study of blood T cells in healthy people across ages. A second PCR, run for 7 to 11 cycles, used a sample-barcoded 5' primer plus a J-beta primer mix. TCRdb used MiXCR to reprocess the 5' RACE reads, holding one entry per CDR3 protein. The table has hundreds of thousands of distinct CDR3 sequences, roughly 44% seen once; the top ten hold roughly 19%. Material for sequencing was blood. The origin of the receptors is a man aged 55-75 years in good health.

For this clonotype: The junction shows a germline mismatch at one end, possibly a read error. The CDR3 protein is CASSPQPGLAAYSEQFF. The CDR3 region has the DNA TGTGCCAGCAGTCCCCAACCGGGACTAGCGGCCTACAGTGAGCAGTTCTTC. The V and J genes are TRBV12-3 or TRBV12-4 and TRBJ2-1; 11 nucleotides align to TRBD2. The CDR3 consists of 17 residues.

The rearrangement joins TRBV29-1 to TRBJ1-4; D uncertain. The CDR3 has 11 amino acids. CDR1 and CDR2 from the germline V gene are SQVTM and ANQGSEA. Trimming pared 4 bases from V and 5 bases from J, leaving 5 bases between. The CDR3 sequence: CSVVLNEKLFF. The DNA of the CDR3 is TGCAGCGTTGTTTTGAATGAAAAACTGTTTTTT.

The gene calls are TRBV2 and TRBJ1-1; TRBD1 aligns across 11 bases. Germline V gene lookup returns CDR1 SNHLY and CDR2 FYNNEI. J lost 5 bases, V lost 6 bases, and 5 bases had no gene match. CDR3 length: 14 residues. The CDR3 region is CASRPGQGGTEAFF. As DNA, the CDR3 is TGTGCCAGCAGGCCGGGACAGGGGGGAACTGAAGCTTTCTTT.

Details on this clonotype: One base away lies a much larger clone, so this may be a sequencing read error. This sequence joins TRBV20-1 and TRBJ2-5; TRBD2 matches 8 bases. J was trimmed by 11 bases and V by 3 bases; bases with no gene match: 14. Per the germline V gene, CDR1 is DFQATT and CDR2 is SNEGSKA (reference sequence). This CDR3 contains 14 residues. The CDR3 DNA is TGCAGTGCTAGCTCAAGCGGGGGAGACAATGAGCAGTACTTC. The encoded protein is CSASSSGGDNEQYF.

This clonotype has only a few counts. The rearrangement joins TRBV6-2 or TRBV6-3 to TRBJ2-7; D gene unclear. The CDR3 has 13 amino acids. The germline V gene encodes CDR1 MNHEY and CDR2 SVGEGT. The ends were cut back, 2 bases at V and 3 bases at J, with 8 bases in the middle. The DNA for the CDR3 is TGTGCCAGCAGTTACGGCTTCGTCTACGAGCAGTACTTC. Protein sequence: CASSYGFVYEQYF.

The CDR3: CASSSRKTDTQYF. The CDR3 coding sequence is TGCGCCAGCAGCAGCAGAAAAACAGATACGCAGTATTTT. The chain joins TRBV5-1 to TRBJ2-3, with D uncertain. Looked up from germline, CDR1 is SGHRS and CDR2 is YFSETQ. The CDR3 runs 13 residues. V was cut by 4 bases and J by 3 bases, with 9 bases left in between.

As DNA, the CDR3 is TGTGCCAGCAGAATGAGGACAGGTGTAGATACGCAGTATTTT. Translated: CASRMRTGVDTQYF. The chain couples TRBV6-5 to TRBJ2-3; the match to TRBD1 covers 7 bases. V shed 6 bases, J shed 5 bases, and the junction held 8 bases outside the gene matches. CDR3 size: 14 residues. Germline V CDR1 and CDR2: MNHEY, SVGAGI.

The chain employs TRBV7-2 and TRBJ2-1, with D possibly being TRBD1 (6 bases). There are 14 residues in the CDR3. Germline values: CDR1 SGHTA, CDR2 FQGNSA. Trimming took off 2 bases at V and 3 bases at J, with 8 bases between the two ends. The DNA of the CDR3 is TGTGCCAGCAGCTTACGGACAGACTACAATGAGCAGTTCTTC. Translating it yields CASSLRTDYNEQFF.

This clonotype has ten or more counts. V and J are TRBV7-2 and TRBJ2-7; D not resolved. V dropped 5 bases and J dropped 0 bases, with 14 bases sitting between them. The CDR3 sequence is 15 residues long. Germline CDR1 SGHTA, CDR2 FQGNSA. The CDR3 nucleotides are TGTGCCAGCAGCCCTCGTGGTCCAAGCTCCTACGAGCAGTACTTC. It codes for CASSPRGPSSYEQYF.

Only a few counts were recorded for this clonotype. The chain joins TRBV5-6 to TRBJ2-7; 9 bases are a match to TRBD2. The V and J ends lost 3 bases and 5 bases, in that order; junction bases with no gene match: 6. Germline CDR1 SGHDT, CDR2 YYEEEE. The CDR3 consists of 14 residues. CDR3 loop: CASSSLAGMNEQYF. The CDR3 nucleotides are TGTGCCAGCAGCTCCCTAGCGGGGATGAACGAGCAGTACTTC. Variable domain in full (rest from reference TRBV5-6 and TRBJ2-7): DAGVTQSPTHLIKTRGQQVTLRCSPKSGHDTVSWYQQALGQGPQFIFQYYEEEERQRGNFPDRFSGHQFPNYSSELNVNALLLGDSALYLCASSSLAGMNEQYFGPGTRLTVT.

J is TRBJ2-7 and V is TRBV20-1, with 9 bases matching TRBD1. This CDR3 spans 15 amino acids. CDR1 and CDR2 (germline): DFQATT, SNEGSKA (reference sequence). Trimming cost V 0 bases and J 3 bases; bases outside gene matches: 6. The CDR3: CSARDTGTGRYEQYF. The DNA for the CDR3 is TGCAGTGCTAGAGATACCGGGACAGGGCGCTACGAGCAGTACTTC.

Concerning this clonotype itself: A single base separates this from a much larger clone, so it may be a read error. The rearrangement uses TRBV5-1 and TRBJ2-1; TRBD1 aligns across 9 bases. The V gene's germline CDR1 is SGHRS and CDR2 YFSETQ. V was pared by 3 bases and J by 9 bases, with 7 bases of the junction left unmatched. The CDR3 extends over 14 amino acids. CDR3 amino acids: CASSSRVDRGEQFF. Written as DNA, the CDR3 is TGCGCCAGCAGCTCCAGAGTGGACAGGGGTGAGCAGTTCTTC.

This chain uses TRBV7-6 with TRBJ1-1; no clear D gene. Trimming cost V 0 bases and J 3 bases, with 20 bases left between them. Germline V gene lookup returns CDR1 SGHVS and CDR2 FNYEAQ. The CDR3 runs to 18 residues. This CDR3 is CASSLARGSGRVDTEAFF. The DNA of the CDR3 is TGTGCCAGCAGCTTAGCGCGGGGTTCGGGGAGGGTCGACACTGAAGCTTTCTTT.

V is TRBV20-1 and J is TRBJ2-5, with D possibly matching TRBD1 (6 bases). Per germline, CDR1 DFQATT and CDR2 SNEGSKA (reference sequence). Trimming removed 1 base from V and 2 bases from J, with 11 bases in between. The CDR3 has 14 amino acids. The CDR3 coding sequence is TGCAGTGCTAGAGTCGGCAGGGGACAAGAGACCCAGTACTTC. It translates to CSARVGRGQETQYF.

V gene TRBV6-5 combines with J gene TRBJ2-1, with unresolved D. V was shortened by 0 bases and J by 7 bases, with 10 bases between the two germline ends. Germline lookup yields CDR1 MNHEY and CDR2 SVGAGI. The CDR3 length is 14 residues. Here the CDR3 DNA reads TGTGCCAGCAGTTACTCGTCGTCGAGGAATGAGCAGTTCTTC. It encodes CASSYSSSRNEQFF.

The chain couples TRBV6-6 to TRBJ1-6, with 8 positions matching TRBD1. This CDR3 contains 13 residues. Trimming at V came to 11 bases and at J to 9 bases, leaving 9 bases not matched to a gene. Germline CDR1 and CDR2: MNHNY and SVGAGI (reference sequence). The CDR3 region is CACSPDRVSPLHF. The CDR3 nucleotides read TGTGCCTGTTCGCCGGACAGGGTTTCACCCCTCCACTTT.

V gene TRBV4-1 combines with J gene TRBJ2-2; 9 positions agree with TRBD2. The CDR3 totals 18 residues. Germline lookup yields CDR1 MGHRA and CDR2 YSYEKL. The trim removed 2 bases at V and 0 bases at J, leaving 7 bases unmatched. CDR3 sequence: CASSQYRASGTNTGELFF. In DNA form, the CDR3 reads TGCGCCAGCAGCCAATACAGGGCTAGCGGGACGAACACCGGGGAGCTGTTTTTT.

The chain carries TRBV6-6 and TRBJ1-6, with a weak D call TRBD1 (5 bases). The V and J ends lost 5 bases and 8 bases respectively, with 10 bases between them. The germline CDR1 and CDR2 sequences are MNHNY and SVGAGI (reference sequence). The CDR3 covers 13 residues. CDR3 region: CASSLDRDSPLHF. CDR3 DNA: TGTGCCAGCAGTCTCGACAGAGATTCACCCCTCCACTTT.

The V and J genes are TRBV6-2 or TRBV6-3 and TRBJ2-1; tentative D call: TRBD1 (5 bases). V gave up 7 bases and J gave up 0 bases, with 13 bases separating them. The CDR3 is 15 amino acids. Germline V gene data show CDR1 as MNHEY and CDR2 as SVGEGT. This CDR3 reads CASKYRSASYNEQFF. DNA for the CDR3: TGTGCCAGCAAGTACAGGTCGGCCTCCTACAATGAGCAGTTCTTC.

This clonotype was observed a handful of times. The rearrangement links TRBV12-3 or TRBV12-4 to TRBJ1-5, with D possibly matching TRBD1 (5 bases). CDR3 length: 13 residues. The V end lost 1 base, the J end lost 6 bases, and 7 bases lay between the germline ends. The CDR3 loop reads CASSLGGSQPQHF. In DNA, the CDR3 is TGTGCCAGCAGTTTAGGGGGGAGTCAGCCCCAGCATTTT.

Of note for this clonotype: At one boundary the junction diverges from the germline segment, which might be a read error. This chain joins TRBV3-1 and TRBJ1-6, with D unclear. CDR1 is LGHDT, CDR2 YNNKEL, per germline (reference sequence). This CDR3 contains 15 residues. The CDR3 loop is CATSPARYINSPLHF. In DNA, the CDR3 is TGTGCCACCAGCCCCGCCCGTTACATTAATTCACCCCTCCACTTT.

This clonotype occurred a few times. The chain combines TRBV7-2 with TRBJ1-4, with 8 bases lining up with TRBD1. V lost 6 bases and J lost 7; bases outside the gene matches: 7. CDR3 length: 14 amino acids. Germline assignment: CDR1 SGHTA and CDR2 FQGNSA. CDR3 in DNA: TGTGCCAGCAGGCTACAGGGGGACGGTGAAAAACTGTTTTTT. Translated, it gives CASRLQGDGEKLFF. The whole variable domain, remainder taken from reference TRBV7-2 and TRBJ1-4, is GAGVSQSPSNKVTEKGKDVELRCDPISGHTALYWYRQSLGQGLEFLIYFQGNSAPDKSGLPSDRFSAERTGGSVSTLTIQRTQQEDSAVYLCASRLQGDGEKLFFGSGTQLSVL.

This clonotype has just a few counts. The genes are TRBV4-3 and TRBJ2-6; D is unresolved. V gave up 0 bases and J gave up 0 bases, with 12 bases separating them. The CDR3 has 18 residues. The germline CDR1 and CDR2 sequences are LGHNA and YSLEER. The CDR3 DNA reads TGCGCCAGCAGCCAAGATCGAGTGATGAGCTCTGGGGCCAACGTCCTGACTTTC. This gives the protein CASSQDRVMSSGANVLTF.

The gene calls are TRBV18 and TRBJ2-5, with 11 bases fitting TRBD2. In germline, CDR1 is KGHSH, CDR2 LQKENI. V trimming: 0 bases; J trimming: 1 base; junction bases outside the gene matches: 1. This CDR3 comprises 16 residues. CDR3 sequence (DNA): TGTGCCAGCTCACCACCCCTAGCGGGGGGCCAAGAGACCCAGTACTTC. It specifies CASSPPLAGGQETQYF.

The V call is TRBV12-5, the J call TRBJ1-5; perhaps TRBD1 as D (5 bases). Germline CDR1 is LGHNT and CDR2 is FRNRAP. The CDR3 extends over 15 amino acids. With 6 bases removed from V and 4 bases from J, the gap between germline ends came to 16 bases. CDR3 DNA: TGTGCTAGTGGACGAGGGACGGGGTTTAATCAGCCCCAGCATTTT. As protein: CASGRGTGFNQPQHF. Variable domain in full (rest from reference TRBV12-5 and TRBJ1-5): DARVTQTPRHKVTEMGQEVTMRCQPILGHNTVFWYRQTMMQGLELLAYFRNRAPLDDSGMPKDRFSAEMPDATLATLKIQPSEPRDSAVYFCASGRGTGFNQPQHFGDGTRLSIL.

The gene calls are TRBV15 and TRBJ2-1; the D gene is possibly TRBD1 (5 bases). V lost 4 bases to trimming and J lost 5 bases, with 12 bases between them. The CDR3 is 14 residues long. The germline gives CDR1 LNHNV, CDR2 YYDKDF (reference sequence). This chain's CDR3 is CATSTGSSDNEQFF. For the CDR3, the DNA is TGTGCCACCAGCACAGGGTCTTCGGACAATGAGCAGTTCTTC. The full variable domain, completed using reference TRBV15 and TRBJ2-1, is DAMVIQNPRYQVTQFGKPVTLSCSQTLNHNVMYWYQQKSSQAPKLLFHYYDKDFNNEADTPDNFQSRRPNTSFCFLDIRSPGLGDTAMYLCATSTGSSDNEQFFGPGTRLTVL.

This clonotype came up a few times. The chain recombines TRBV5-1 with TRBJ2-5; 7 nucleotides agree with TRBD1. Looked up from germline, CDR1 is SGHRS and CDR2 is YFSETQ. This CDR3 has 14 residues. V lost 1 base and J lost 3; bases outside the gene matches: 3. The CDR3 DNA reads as TGCGCCAGCAGCTTGACAGGGGCGAAAGAGACCCAGTACTTC. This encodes CASSLTGAKETQYF.

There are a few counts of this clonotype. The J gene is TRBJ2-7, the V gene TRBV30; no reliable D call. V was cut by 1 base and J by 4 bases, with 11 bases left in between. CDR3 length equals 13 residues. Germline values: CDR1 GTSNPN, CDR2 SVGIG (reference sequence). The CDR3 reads CAWSELLGYEQYF. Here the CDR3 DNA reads TGTGCCTGGAGTGAGCTTTTGGGTTACGAGCAGTACTTC.